Listed here is a single TCR beta chain. The CDR3 totals 11 residues. The V gene lost 7 bases and the J gene lost 4 bases, with 5 bases spanning the gap. Germline V CDR1 and CDR2: LNHDA, SQIVND (reference sequence). Sequencing was performed with immunoSEQ multiplex PCR; in TCRdb, only in-frame clones are kept and a portion is missing. The sample lists approximately 92,000 clones; roughly 87% were seen once. The data stem from a study of T cell responses to AZD1222 COVID-19 vaccine. V gene TRBV19 combines with J gene TRBJ2-1, with D maybe TRBD1 (5 bases). This specimen consisted of peripheral blood, obtained on day 0 of AZD1222 vaccination. This TCR was sampled from an adult in good health. CDR3 sequence (DNA): TGTGCCAGTACAGGGTACAATGAGCAGTTCTTC. Protein product: CASTGYNEQFF.